This TCR beta chain was sequenced for a study of blood T cell repertoires in COVID-19. Study overall: Donors in the United States, Italy and Spain gave samples during acute or convalescent COVID-19. In each case, the material was cDNA or gDNA derived from T cells, B-cell-depleted T cells, or PBMCs.

The germline gives CDR1 LGHDT, CDR2 YNNKEL (reference sequence). V was cut by 4 bases and J by 3 bases, with 4 bases left in between. This CDR3 comprises 12 residues. Authors' processing steps: The assay estimated nucleated cells by amplifying reference gene primers. Some clones are missing from TCRdb's copy, which holds only in-frame ones; the method was immunoSEQ multiplex PCR. For V, J and clone size, that table is used; D and trimming come from the DNA. This sample has around 63,000 clones; 70% to 90% occur once, and the top ten carry 1% to 1.5%. This TCR came from an elderly woman with acute or convalescent COVID-19. The genes are TRBV3-1 (or the pseudogene TRBV3-2) and TRBJ2-1, with D unresolved. The sequenced sample was peripheral blood. CDR3 DNA sequence: TGTGCCAGCAGCCCCCGCTACAATGAGCAGTTCTTC. Translation: CASSPRYNEQFF.